Listed here is a single T cell receptor beta chain. Its antigen is unidentified. Control samples came 1 year after myeloablative marrow transplants with methotrexate plus calcineurin inhibitor. Germline V gene sequence: CDR1 WSHSY, CDR2 SAAADI. The V end was cut by 6 bases, the J end by 2 bases, with 10 bases between. The CDR3 runs 14 residues. This entry comes from a study of T cells after posttransplantation cyclophosphamide. TCRdb's table, derived via immunoSEQ multiplex PCR, lists solely in-frame clones and lacks some. The sample lists around 15,000 clones, 85% occurring once. Findings and caveats of the study: Donor CD8+ memory clones often dominated recipient blood repertoires at later times. Skin or GI-infiltrating T cells shared few TRB sequences with blood. After PTCy, TRB diversity resembled that of CNI/methotrexate controls.

The V call is TRBV10-2, the J call TRBJ2-2; TRBD1 is a possible D gene (5 bases). This clonotype was sampled from a female patient aged 18 to 29 who received an allogeneic stem cell transplant from an unrelated donor, was CMV-positive, and had acute and chronic GVHD. Some T cells may be graft donor cells. Sequenced here: PBMCs, sampled after allogeneic stem cell transplant with calcineurin inhibitor and methotrexate. CDR3 coding DNA: TGCGCCAGCAGGAGAGACAGAAACACCGGGGAGCTGTTTTTT. Its protein product is CASRRDRNTGELFF.